This note documents a single TCR beta chain sequence. The antigen is undetermined. The protocol was immunoSEQ multiplex PCR, while the TCRdb copy is restricted to in-frame clones and leaves out a portion. The sample lists about 51,000 clones, around four fifths seen once, with around 3.4% in the top ten. The source of the sample is a study of early stage breast cancer tumors. Across the study: Most invasive tumors, about 80% of the 16, were ER+/PR+/HER2-.

Overall study results and limits: Enriched TCRB sequences shared across patients were mostly commonly generated sequences. Compared with adjacent normal breast, tumors showed about 2.4-fold denser, more clonal T cells. Bulk DNA sequencing of unsorted cells missed chain pairing and markers.

Germline assignment: CDR1 MNHEY and CDR2 SMNVEV (reference sequence). With 2 bases clipped from V and 2 bases from J, the junction kept 7 bases outside the gene matches. The CDR3 extends over 17 amino acids. The chain carries TRBV27 and TRBJ2-1; 9 bases fit TRBD2. The receptor was derived from a person aged 40 to 49 with breast cancer. Specimen: blood. The CDR3, as DNA: TGTGCCAGCAGTTTAGGGCGGGCGGGAGGGCCCTACAATGAGCAGTTCTTC. It codes for CASSLGRAGGPYNEQFF.